This T cell receptor beta chain came from a study of blood T cell repertoires in COVID-19. Study-wide background: Sources were T cells, B-cell-depleted T cells, or PBMCs; the material itself was cDNA or gDNA.

Trimming stripped 6 bases from V and 6 bases from J, with 22 bases between. This CDR3 spans 16 amino acids. The V gene's germline CDR1 is SGHTA and CDR2 FQGTGA. Assay used: immunoSEQ multiplex PCR; TCRdb lists only in-frame clones, some missing. This sample has approximately 260,000 clones; roughly 83% occur once, and the top ten carry roughly 4.6%. Sequenced sample: peripheral blood. The chain uses TRBV7-3 and TRBJ2-3; D might be TRBD2 (6 bases). This clonotype was sampled from a man aged 55 to 70 who had recovered from COVID-19. The CDR3 here is CASSSRGGGAGDTQYF. CDR3 nucleotides: TGTGCCAGCAGTTCCCGGGGCGGCGGGGCCGGCGATACGCAGTATTTT.